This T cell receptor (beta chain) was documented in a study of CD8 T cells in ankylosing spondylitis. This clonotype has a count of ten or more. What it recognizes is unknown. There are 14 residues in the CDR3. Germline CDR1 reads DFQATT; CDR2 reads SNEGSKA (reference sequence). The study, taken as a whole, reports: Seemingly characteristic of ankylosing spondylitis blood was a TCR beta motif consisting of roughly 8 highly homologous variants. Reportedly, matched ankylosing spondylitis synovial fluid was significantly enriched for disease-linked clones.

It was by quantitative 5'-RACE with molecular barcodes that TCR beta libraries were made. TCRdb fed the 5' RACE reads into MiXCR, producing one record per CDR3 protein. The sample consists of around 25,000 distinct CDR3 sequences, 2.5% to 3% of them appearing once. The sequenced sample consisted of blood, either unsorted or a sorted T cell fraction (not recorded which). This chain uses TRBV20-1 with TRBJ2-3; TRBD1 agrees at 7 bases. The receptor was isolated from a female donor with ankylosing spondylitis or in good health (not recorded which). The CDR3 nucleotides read TGCAGCGTGGTAGGGACAGACAGCACAGATACGCAGTATTTT. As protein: CSVVGTDSTDTQYF.